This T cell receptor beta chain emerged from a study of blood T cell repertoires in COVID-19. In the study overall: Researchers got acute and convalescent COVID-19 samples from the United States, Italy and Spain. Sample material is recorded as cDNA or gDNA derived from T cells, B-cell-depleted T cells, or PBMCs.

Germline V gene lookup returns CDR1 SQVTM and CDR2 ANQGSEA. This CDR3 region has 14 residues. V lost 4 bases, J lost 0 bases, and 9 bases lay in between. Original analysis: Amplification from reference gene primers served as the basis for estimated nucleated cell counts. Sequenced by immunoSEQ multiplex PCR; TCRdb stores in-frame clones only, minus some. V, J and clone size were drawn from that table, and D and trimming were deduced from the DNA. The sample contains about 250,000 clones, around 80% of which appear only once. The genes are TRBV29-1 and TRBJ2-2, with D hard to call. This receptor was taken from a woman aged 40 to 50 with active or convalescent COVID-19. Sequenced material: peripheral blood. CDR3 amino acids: CSVVKLANTGELFF. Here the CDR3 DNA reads TGCAGCGTTGTAAAACTCGCGAACACCGGGGAGCTGTTTTTT.